This T cell receptor beta chain was captured in a study of tumor-infiltrating lymphocytes in localized non-small cell lung cancer. Overall study results and limits: Only some patients had TCR sequencing, depending on available tissue.

This clone has just a few counts. Its antigen is undetermined. Germline CDR1 is LNHDA and CDR2 is SQIVND (reference sequence). Trimming cost V 8 bases and J 4 bases, with 15 bases left between them. CDR3 length: 14 residues. Profiling relied on immunoSEQ multiplex PCR, and the TCRdb table lists in-frame clones only, not all of them. The sample consists of 10,000 to 13,000 clones, around 68% of them appearing once. Sequencing used lung tumor tissue. This receptor was obtained from a human donor with non-small cell lung cancer. The J gene is TRBJ1-3, the V gene TRBV19; D is unresolved. CDR3 DNA sequence: TGTGCCAGTCAACTACAAAGTTCGGGAAACACCATATATTTT. Its translation is CASQLQSSGNTIYF.